The 27 T cell receptor beta chains below all came from one sample that was sequenced in a study of beta chain features in type 1 diabetes. Expressed TCRB transcripts were sequenced, since all the RNA that had been isolated was reverse transcribed. The repertoire was sequenced with immunoSEQ multiplex PCR; TCRdb's copy has only in-frame clones and lacks some. This sample has around 170,000 clones; about 9.8% occur once, and the top ten carry about 2.1%. Sample: central memory CD4+ T cells from blood. These receptors all stem from a woman between 18 and 29 years old in good health.

This clone came up a few times. The genes are TRBV18 and TRBJ2-4; no definite D call. Trimming shortened V by 2 bases and J by 1 base, and 6 bases separated the two germline ends. This CDR3 has 14 amino acids. CDR1 KGHSH and CDR2 LQKENI come from the germline V gene. This CDR3 is CASSPKSAKNIQYF. The CDR3 DNA is TGTGCCAGCTCACCAAAATCGGCCAAAAACATTCAGTACTTC.

The CDR3 region is CASRPGQVTNTEAFF. The CDR3 DNA reads TGTGCCAGCAGGCCCGGACAGGTAACGAACACTGAAGCTTTCTTT. This chain links TRBV14 with TRBJ1-1; 7 bases line up with TRBD1. The CDR3 is made up of 15 amino acids. CDR1 is SGHDN and CDR2 is FVKESK in the germline V gene. V shed 6 bases and J 1 base; nucleotides not matched to a gene: 8. Using reference TRBV14 and TRBJ1-1 for the parts outside the CDR3, the full variable domain is EAGVTQFPSHSVIEKGQTVTLRCDPISGHDNLYWYRRVMGKEIKFLLHFVKESKQDESGMPNNRFLAERTGGTYSTLKVQPAELEDSGVYFCASRPGQVTNTEAFFGQGTRLTVV.

The CDR3 coding sequence is TGTGCCAGCTCACCACCCTCATCTCCGGGCGGGGAGCTGTTTTTT. Encoded protein: CASSPPSSPGGELFF. V gene TRBV18 combines with J gene TRBJ2-2; D is uncertain. In germline, CDR1 is KGHSH, CDR2 LQKENI. The V end was cut by 0 bases, the J end by 7 bases, with 12 bases between. This CDR3 contains 15 residues. Combining the CDR3 with reference TRBV18 and TRBJ2-2 gives the whole variable domain NAGVMQNPRHLVRRRGQEARLRCSPMKGHSHVYWYRQLPEEGLKFMVYLQKENIIDESGMPKERFSAEFPKEGPSILRIQQVVRGDSAAYFCASSPPSSPGGELFFGEGSRLTVL.

V usage is TRBV13 and J usage is TRBJ2-4; 8 bases align to TRBD1. V shed 4 bases, J shed 9 bases, and the junction held 8 bases outside the gene matches. CDR1 is PRHDT, CDR2 FYEKMQ, per germline (reference sequence). CDR3 length: 14 residues. The CDR3 sequence: CASSSRQGTGIQYF. The CDR3, as DNA: TGTGCCAGCAGCTCCCGACAGGGGACGGGCATTCAGTACTTC.

This clone was seen only a few times. The CDR3, as DNA: TGTGCCAGCAGCTTTCGTTTAATAGCGGGAGTGACAGATACGCAGTATTTT. Protein product: CASSFRLIAGVTDTQYF. This rearrangement joins TRBV5-4 to TRBJ2-3, with TRBD2 identical over 9 bases. This CDR3 is 17 amino acids long. V shed 2 bases and J 3 bases; nucleotides not matched to a gene: 10. The germline V gene has CDR1 SGHNT and CDR2 YYREEE (reference sequence).

This clone has more than one count but fewer than ten. V gene TRBV5-1 combines with J gene TRBJ2-5, with 9 bases matching TRBD1. Germline V gene sequence: CDR1 SGHRS, CDR2 YFSETQ. V was pared by 4 bases and J by 5 bases, with 6 bases of the junction left unmatched. The length of the CDR3 is 14 residues. The CDR3 loop is CASSDGQGMETQYF. CDR3 DNA: TGCGCCAGCAGCGACGGACAGGGGATGGAGACCCAGTACTTC.

This clone was observed a few times. J is TRBJ1-1 and V is TRBV30; TRBD1 agrees at 8 bases. CDR3 length: 15 amino acids. Germline loops: CDR1 GTSNPN, CDR2 SVGIG (reference sequence). The J segment lost 3 bases and the V segment lost 2 bases, leaving 8 bases of the junction unmatched. This CDR3 is CAWSSDRAKDTEAFF. As DNA, the CDR3 is TGTGCCTGGAGTTCGGACAGGGCTAAGGACACTGAAGCTTTCTTT. The full variable domain, rest sourced from reference TRBV30 and TRBJ1-1, is SQTIHQWPATLVQPVGSPLSLECTVEGTSNPNLYWYRQAAGRGLQLLFYSVGIGQISSEVPQNLSASRPQDRQFILSSKKLLLSDSGFYLCAWSSDRAKDTEAFFGQGTRLTVV.

This clone has more than one count but fewer than ten. The chain couples TRBV30 to TRBJ1-3; 8 bases map to TRBD1. Germline-derived CDR1 and CDR2 are GTSNPN and SVGIG (reference sequence). V gave up 3 bases and J gave up 4 bases; unmatched junction bases: 8. The CDR3 consists of 15 residues. CDR3 in DNA: TGTGCCTGGAGCGCCTGGGGGACAGGAGGAAACACCATATATTTT. It specifies CAWSAWGTGGNTIYF.

This clone was recorded a few times. V and J are TRBV11-2 and TRBJ2-7; 10 positions agree with TRBD1. The V gene end was trimmed by 7 bases and the J gene end by 4 bases; junction bases not matched to a gene: 7. The CDR3 sequence is 14 residues long. Germline values: CDR1 SGHAT, CDR2 FQNNGV. The CDR3 protein is CASTPGQGQYEQYF. The CDR3 DNA reads as TGTGCCAGCACTCCGGGACAGGGGCAATACGAGCAGTACTTC.

This clone was observed a few times. The J gene is TRBJ1-2, the V gene TRBV7-2; the D is unclear. The CDR3 loop spans 12 amino acids. Trimming cost V 5 bases and J 5 bases, with 9 bases left between them. From germline, CDR1 is SGHTA and CDR2 FQGNSA. In DNA form, the CDR3 reads TGTGCCAGCAGCGCCTACAGTTATGGCTACACCTTC. Translated, it gives CASSAYSYGYTF. The full variable domain, rest sourced from reference TRBV7-2 and TRBJ1-2, is GAGVSQSPSNKVTEKGKDVELRCDPISGHTALYWYRQSLGQGLEFLIYFQGNSAPDKSGLPSDRFSAERTGGSVSTLTIQRTQQEDSAVYLCASSAYSYGYTFGSGTRLTVV.

CDR3 nucleotides: TGCGCCAGCAGCCAAGAGAGGATTGGTCAGTTTTCTGGGGCCAACGTCCTGACTTTC. Protein sequence: CASSQERIGQFSGANVLTF. V and J are TRBV4-3 and TRBJ2-6; no clear D. Per the germline V gene, CDR1 is LGHNA and CDR2 is YSLEER. The length of the CDR3 is 19 residues. The V gene lost 0 bases and the J gene lost 1 base, with 16 bases spanning the gap.

In its sample, this clone was seen a few times. V gene TRBV5-4 combines with J gene TRBJ2-1; D may be TRBD2 (6 bases). V lost 0 bases and J lost 0, with 16 bases in between. Germline CDR1 SGHNT, CDR2 YYREEE (reference sequence). The length of the CDR3 is 18 residues. The CDR3 sequence is CASSLEAASVASYNEQFF. The DNA for the CDR3 is TGTGCCAGCAGCTTGGAGGCGGCTAGCGTAGCCTCCTACAATGAGCAGTTCTTC. The full variable domain, rest sourced from reference TRBV5-4 and TRBJ2-1, is ETGVTQSPTHLIKTRGQQVTLRCSSQSGHNTVSWYQQALGQGPQFIFQYYREEENGRGNFPPRFSGLQFPNYSSELNVNALELDDSALYLCASSLEAASVASYNEQFFGPGTRLTVL.

This clone was seen only a few times. The chain couples TRBV7-6 to TRBJ2-1, with a weak D call TRBD2 (6 bases). V lost 5 bases and J lost 4, with 12 bases in between. The CDR3 has 14 amino acids. Germline V gene sequence: CDR1 SGHVS, CDR2 FNYEAQ. In nucleotides, the CDR3 is TGTGCCAGCAGCAGCATTAGCGGATACAATGAGCAGTTCTTC. Protein product: CASSSISGYNEQFF.

In regard to this clone: The sample has other DNA sequences that encode this CDR3 too. This chain joins TRBV19 and TRBJ2-5; 7 bases are a match to TRBD2. V shed 2 bases, J shed 2 bases, and the junction held 2 bases outside the gene matches. The CDR3 runs 14 residues. Germline V CDR1 and CDR2: LNHDA, SQIVND (reference sequence). The CDR3 protein is CASSITGGQETQYF. DNA for the CDR3: TGTGCCAGTAGTATAACGGGGGGTCAAGAGACCCAGTACTTC. Filled out from reference TRBV19 and TRBJ2-5, the complete variable domain reads DGGITQSPKYLFRKEGQNVTLSCEQNLNHDAMYWYRQDPGQGLRLIYYSQIVNDFQKGDIAEGYSVSREKKESFPLTVTSAQKNPTAFYLCASSITGGQETQYFGPGTRLLVL.

This clone has more than one count but fewer than ten. The chain uses TRBV23-1 and TRBJ1-2; 7 positions agree with TRBD1. TRBV23-1 belongs to the ORF category, with a function that is uncertain. V gave up 8 bases and J gave up 4 bases; unmatched junction bases: 4. The CDR3 runs to 12 residues. The CDR3 bases are TGCGCCAGCGGCCGGGACAGCTATGGCTACACCTTC. Translation: CASGRDSYGYTF.

A few counts support this clone. The V call is TRBV5-1, the J call TRBJ1-1; D is possibly TRBD1 (6 bases). The germline V gene has CDR1 SGHRS and CDR2 YFSETQ. The ends were cut back, 3 bases at V and 1 base at J, with 13 bases in the middle. CDR3 length equals 15 residues. This chain's CDR3 is CASSSQQGPNTEAFF. The CDR3, as DNA: TGCGCCAGCAGCTCACAACAGGGACCGAACACTGAAGCTTTCTTT.

In this sample, this clone turned up a few times. In DNA form, the CDR3 reads TGTGCCAGTAGTATCGGGTCTAGCGGGAGTGGGAACACCGGGGAGCTGTTTTTT. Its translation: CASSIGSSGSGNTGELFF. The rearrangement uses TRBV19 and TRBJ2-2, with 10 bases identical to TRBD2. The CDR3 is 18 residues long. Per germline, CDR1 LNHDA and CDR2 SQIVND (reference sequence). V was pared by 3 bases and J by 1 base, with 8 bases of the junction left unmatched.

This clone was observed a handful of times. In DNA, the CDR3 is TGTGCCAGCAGTGGCGCCAACTCCTACAATGAGCAGTTCTTC. The encoded protein is CASSGANSYNEQFF. This rearrangement joins TRBV25-1 to TRBJ2-1; D is uncertain. V was clipped by 4 bases and J by 0 bases, with 7 bases between them. CDR3 size: 14 residues. CDR1 MGHDK and CDR2 SYGVNS come from the germline V gene.

Concerning this clone: A much larger clonotype is one base distant, so this may be a read error. The genes are TRBV11-2 and TRBJ1-1; the D is unclear. Deletions cut 2 bases from V and 3 bases from J, with 4 bases between. Germline-derived CDR1 and CDR2 are SGHAT and FQNNGV. CDR3 length: 12 residues. In DNA, the CDR3 is TGTGCCAGCAGCTTACAGGACACTGAAGCTTTCTTT. Translating gives CASSLQDTEAFF.

This clone was counted a few times. The chain combines TRBV15 with TRBJ1-2, with unresolved D. With 3 bases removed from V and 3 bases from J, the gap between germline ends came to 11 bases. The germline gives CDR1 LNHNV, CDR2 YYDKDF (reference sequence). The CDR3 has 14 amino acids. The CDR3 DNA is TGTGCCACCAGCAGGGCCGGGTGGGACTATGGCTACACCTTC. The encoded protein is CATSRAGWDYGYTF.

This chain links TRBV7-9 with TRBJ1-1, with TRBD1 as a possible D gene (5 bases). CDR1 is SEHNR and CDR2 is FQNEAQ in the germline V gene (reference sequence). The V end was cut by 5 bases, the J end by 1 base, with 8 bases between. The CDR3 totals 13 residues. The CDR3, as DNA: TGTGCCAGCAGCCGGACACCGAACACTGAAGCTTTCTTT. Translated: CASSRTPNTEAFF.

Only a few counts were recorded for this clone. The J gene is TRBJ2-1, the V gene TRBV14; maybe TRBD1 (8 bases). The CDR3 consists of 16 residues. CDR1 and CDR2 (germline): SGHDN, FVKESK. V gave up 1 base and J gave up 7 bases, with 17 bases separating them. CDR3 region: CASSQVAGRTGNEQFF. The CDR3 region has the DNA TGTGCCAGCAGCCAAGTAGCCGGGAGGACAGGGAATGAGCAGTTCTTC.

The CDR3 sequence: CASSLNLDRNTEAFF. CDR3 sequence (DNA): TGCGCCAGCAGCTTGAACTTAGATCGGAACACTGAAGCTTTCTTT. The chain employs TRBV5-1 and TRBJ1-1; no clear D gene. Trimming left V 1 base short and J 1 base short, with 11 bases between. The germline CDR1 and CDR2 sequences are SGHRS and YFSETQ. This CDR3 is built from 15 residues.

The chain carries TRBV7-3 and TRBJ2-7; maybe TRBD2 (6 bases). Germline values: CDR1 SGHTA, CDR2 FQGTGA. Trimming left V 3 bases short and J 7 bases short, with 16 bases between. There are 14 residues in the CDR3. CDR3 protein: CASSLSGGAWEQYF. CDR3 DNA: TGTGCCAGCAGCTTGAGCGGAGGGGCTTGGGAGCAGTACTTC.

In its sample, this clone was seen a few times. The chain joins TRBV5-1 to TRBJ2-3; D is uncertain. Trimming shortened V by 1 base and J by 4 bases, and 7 bases separated the two germline ends. This CDR3 contains 13 residues. CDR1 is SGHRS and CDR2 is YFSETQ in the germline V gene. CDR3 amino acids: CASSLYVSDTQYF. The DNA for the CDR3 is TGCGCCAGCAGCTTGTATGTTTCAGATACGCAGTATTTT.

The chain recombines TRBV6-4 with TRBJ2-1; D may be TRBD1 (5 bases). V lost 10 bases and J lost 0, with 13 bases in between. CDR3 size: 14 residues. The V gene's germline CDR1 is MRHNA and CDR2 SNTAGT. The CDR3, as DNA: TGTGCCACCAGGGAACAGAGCTCCTACAATGAGCAGTTCTTC. Translating it yields CATREQSSYNEQFF.

The table lists this clone with a few counts. The V call is TRBV7-9, the J call TRBJ2-5; D gene uncertain. This CDR3 is 14 amino acids long. V was shortened by 5 bases and J by 2 bases, with 12 bases between the two germline ends. Per the germline V gene, CDR1 is SEHNR and CDR2 is FQNEAQ (reference sequence). In DNA, the CDR3 is TGTGCCAGCAGCCTCTTGACTCCTCAAGAGACCCAGTACTTC. As protein: CASSLLTPQETQYF.